A single sample gave rise to the 31 T cell receptor beta chains below, sequenced in a study of blood T cell repertoires in COVID-19. Assay used: immunoSEQ multiplex PCR; TCRdb lists only in-frame clones, some missing. The sample carries 200,000 or so clones, around nine tenths recorded once. Sequenced: peripheral blood. The receptors derive from a man aged 60 to 69 with COVID-19, enrolled during active disease.

Note on this clone: At one end, the junction sequence differs from germline, possibly due to a read error. The chain uses TRBV7-7 and TRBJ2-3, with 13 nucleotides matching TRBD2. The CDR3 contains 16 residues. Germline V gives CDR1 SSHAT, CDR2 FNYEAQ (reference sequence). The CDR3 here is CASSLGTSGGADTQYF. The CDR3 DNA reads as TGTGCTAGCAGCTTAGGTACTAGCGGGGGGGCAGATACGCAGTATTTT. The whole variable domain, filled in from reference TRBV7-7 and TRBJ2-3, reads GAGVSQSPRYKVTKRGQDVTLRCDPISSHATLYWYQQALGQGPEFLTYFNYEAQPDKSGLPSDRFSAERPEGSISTLTIQRTEQRDSAMYRCASSLGTSGGADTQYFGPGTRLTVL.

The chain couples TRBV7-9 to TRBJ1-2; D is uncertain. Germline CDR1 is SEHNR and CDR2 is FQNEAQ (reference sequence). CDR3 size: 14 residues. Trimming cost V 4 bases and J 0 bases, with 9 bases left between them. The CDR3 loop is CASSSAGPNYGYTF. CDR3 bases: TGTGCCAGCAGCTCCGCTGGCCCTAACTATGGCTACACCTTC. The variable domain in full, completed from reference TRBV7-9 and TRBJ1-2, reads DTGVSQNPRHKITKRGQNVTFRCDPISEHNRLYWYRQTLGQGPEFLTYFQNEAQLEKSRLLSDRFSAERPKGSFSTLEIQRTEQGDSAMYLCASSSAGPNYGYTFGSGTRLTVV.

V gene TRBV2 combines with J gene TRBJ2-7; 8 bases fit TRBD1. The CDR3 loop spans 18 amino acids. Germline V gene sequence: CDR1 SNHLY, CDR2 FYNNEI. V shed 1 base and J 4 bases; nucleotides not matched to a gene: 15. CDR3 coding DNA: TGTGCCAGCAGTGAAGGGACAGGGACGTGGAGGTTGGGTTACGAGCAGTACTTC. Protein product: CASSEGTGTWRLGYEQYF.

This chain uses TRBV29-1 with TRBJ2-2; 9 bases align to TRBD2. Unmatched junction bases numbered 10, after V lost 5 bases and J lost 6 bases. Germline loops: CDR1 SQVTM, CDR2 ANQGSEA. The CDR3 is 15 residues long. The CDR3 reads CSVSSGGRSSGELFF. CDR3 bases: TGCAGCGTTAGTAGCGGGGGCCGCTCTTCCGGGGAGCTGTTTTTT.

This chain joins TRBV7-8 and TRBJ2-1; TRBD1 matches at 8 bases. Looked up from germline, CDR1 is SGHVS and CDR2 is FQNEAQ. The V gene end was trimmed by 4 bases and the J gene end by 2 bases; junction bases not matched to a gene: 4. The CDR3 extends over 15 amino acids. The CDR3 region has the DNA TGTGCCAGCAGCTCAGGACAGGGCCCCTACAATGAGCAGTTCTTC. Its protein product is CASSSGQGPYNEQFF.

The J gene is TRBJ2-7, the V gene TRBV28; 7 nucleotides line up with TRBD1. Germline V lookup: CDR1 MDHEN, CDR2 SYDVKM. The V gene end was trimmed by 3 bases and the J gene end by 6 bases; junction bases not matched to a gene: 11. The CDR3 length is 15 residues. The CDR3 protein is CASSFRGRRGSEQYF. CDR3 nucleotide sequence: TGTGCCAGCAGTTTCCGGGGCCGCAGGGGGAGCGAGCAGTACTTC.

This chain connects TRBV7-6 to TRBJ2-2, with TRBD2 identical over 12 bases. The CDR3 runs to 16 residues. Germline V gene data show CDR1 as SGHVS and CDR2 as FNYEAQ. The trim removed 4 bases at V and 7 bases at J, leaving 7 bases unmatched. The CDR3: CASSSWTSGVVGELFF. CDR3 nucleotides: TGTGCCAGCAGCTCCTGGACTAGCGGGGTGGTCGGGGAGCTGTTTTTT.

About this clone: Other DNA sequences of this sample code for an identical CDR3. The chain joins TRBV4-3 to TRBJ2-1; 8 bases match TRBD2. The CDR3 has 16 amino acids. Trimming removed 0 bases from V and 10 bases from J; junction bases left unmatched: 11. Germline V gene lookup returns CDR1 LGHNA and CDR2 YSLEER. The CDR3 here is CASSQDLAGGRGEQFF. The CDR3 DNA is TGCGCCAGCAGCCAAGATCTGGCGGGAGGAAGGGGGGAGCAGTTCTTC.

The chain recombines TRBV5-1 with TRBJ2-5, with D perhaps TRBD2 (5 bases). The germline V and J ends were trimmed by 5 bases and 4 bases, with 21 bases remaining between them. The CDR3 totals 16 residues. Germline V gene lookup returns CDR1 SGHRS and CDR2 YFSETQ. Here the CDR3 reads CASSSNSLALRETQYF. CDR3 in DNA: TGCGCCAGCAGTTCCAACTCGTTAGCGTTACGAGAGACCCAGTACTTC. Complete variable domain (other parts from reference TRBV5-1 and TRBJ2-5): KAGVTQTPRYLIKTRGQQVTLSCSPISGHRSVSWYQQTPGQGLQFLFEYFSETQRNKGNFPGRFSGRQFSNSRSEMNVSTLELGDSALYLCASSSNSLALRETQYFGPGTRLLVL.

V gene TRBV3-1 (or the pseudogene TRBV3-2) combines with J gene TRBJ2-1, with 7 bases identical to TRBD2. The V gene end was trimmed by 6 bases and the J gene end by 3 bases; junction bases not matched to a gene: 8. CDR3 length equals 15 residues. Germline V gene data show CDR1 as LGHDT and CDR2 as YNNKEL (reference sequence). CDR3: CASRRISSGYNEQFF. CDR3 bases: TGTGCCAGCAGAAGGATTTCTAGCGGCTACAATGAGCAGTTCTTC.

In nucleotides, the CDR3 is TGTGCCAGCAGCGTAGACCCACAGGCGGGGCGGAGCTCCTACAATGAGCAGTTCTTC. This translates into CASSVDPQAGRSSYNEQFF. The chain has TRBV9 and TRBJ2-1; tentative D call: TRBD2 (6 bases). Trimming pared 0 bases from V and 0 bases from J, leaving 19 bases between. This CDR3 has 19 residues. Germline CDR1 is SGDLS and CDR2 is YYNGEE.

This chain links TRBV19 with TRBJ1-1; D is possibly TRBD1 (5 bases). The V and J ends lost 5 bases and 2 bases respectively, with 21 bases between them. There are 17 residues in the CDR3. Germline-derived CDR1 and CDR2 are LNHDA and SQIVND (reference sequence). DNA for the CDR3: TGTGCCAGTAGTCGAAGGACACCGACCAGGACAAACACTGAAGCTTTCTTT. Protein: CASSRRTPTRTNTEAFF.

V gene TRBV23-1 combines with J gene TRBJ1-5; D not certain. TRBV23-1 is an ORF for which the function is uncertain. The length of the CDR3 is 24 residues. Trimming shortened V by 0 bases and J by 4 bases, and 37 bases separated the two germline ends. The CDR3 spells CASSQSYPGGVNKVHRLENQPQHF. CDR3 nucleotides: TGCGCCAGCAGTCAATCGTATCCAGGAGGAGTGAACAAAGTGCACCGGTTAGAAAATCAGCCCCAGCATTTT.

The CDR3 bases are TGCAGCGTTCCGACAGGGTTTTCTGGAAACACCATATATTTT. Its protein is CSVPTGFSGNTIYF. The chain couples TRBV29-1 to TRBJ1-3; 7 nucleotides agree with TRBD1. The CDR3 length is 14 residues. V lost 5 bases and J lost 1; bases outside the gene matches: 5. The germline CDR1 and CDR2 sequences are SQVTM and ANQGSEA.

This clone was observed once. V usage is TRBV2 and J usage is TRBJ2-5, with TRBD2 identical over 9 bases. The CDR3 is made up of 17 amino acids. Germline CDR1 SNHLY, CDR2 FYNNEI. The ends lost 7 bases at V and 1 base at J; junction bases unmatched: 13. As DNA, the CDR3 is TGTGCCAGCAACCCTCTTCCTGCGGGAGGGGTCCAAGAGACCCAGTACTTC. Its translation: CASNPLPAGGVQETQYF.

Turning to this clone: A junction end diverges from the germline sequence, so it may reflect a read error. This rearrangement joins TRBV3-1 (or the pseudogene TRBV3-2) to TRBJ2-7; D may be TRBD2 (6 bases). Germline CDR1 reads LGHDT; CDR2 reads YNNKEL (reference sequence). The length of the CDR3 is 14 residues. DNA of the CDR3: TGTGCCAGCAGCCAAGATCTTGGTACTAGCACAAGATCCTTC. The encoded protein is CASSQDLGTSTRSF.

The chain uses TRBV6-5 and TRBJ1-1; TRBD1 matches 7 bases. CDR3 length: 15 residues. V was clipped by 7 bases and J by 3 bases; unmatched bases: 11. Per the germline V gene, CDR1 is MNHEY and CDR2 is SVGAGI. Here the CDR3 reads CASTPLGQGDTEAFF. The CDR3 nucleotides are TGTGCCAGCACTCCGTTAGGTCAGGGGGACACTGAAGCTTTCTTT.

This chain links TRBV6-4 with TRBJ1-5; D might be TRBD1 (6 bases). This CDR3 has 17 residues. Germline CDR1 is MRHNA and CDR2 is SNTAGT. Trimming shortened V by 4 bases and J by 3 bases, and 19 bases separated the two germline ends. This CDR3 is CASSVHTTGFFNQPQHF. The CDR3 coding sequence is TGTGCCAGCAGTGTACACACTACAGGGTTCTTCAATCAGCCCCAGCATTTT.

The rearrangement uses TRBV29-1 and TRBJ1-1, with a possible D match to TRBD1 (5 bases). Germline-derived CDR1 and CDR2 are SQVTM and ANQGSEA. The CDR3 sequence is 16 residues long. The V end was cut by 1 base, the J end by 0 bases, with 15 bases between. The CDR3 DNA is TGCAGCGTTGAAGCAGGGAGGGCTAACATGAACACTGAAGCTTTCTTT. As protein: CSVEAGRANMNTEAFF.

The rearrangement joins TRBV2 to TRBJ2-5; 12 nucleotides match TRBD2. Germline-derived CDR1 and CDR2 are SNHLY and FYNNEI. Unmatched junction bases numbered 5, after V lost 4 bases and J lost 2 bases. This CDR3 region has 16 residues. CDR3 coding DNA: TGTGCCAGCAGTGCCGGACTAGCGGGGCCTCAAGAGACCCAGTACTTC. It codes for CASSAGLAGPQETQYF.

The chain links TRBV28 to TRBJ2-3; 7 bases line up with TRBD1. CDR1 and CDR2 from the germline V gene are MDHEN and SYDVKM. V gave up 6 bases and J gave up 3 bases; unmatched junction bases: 6. This CDR3 is built from 14 residues. The CDR3 nucleotides read TGTGCCAGCAGACTTGGGACAGCGACAGATACGCAGTATTTT. As protein: CASRLGTATDTQYF. Full variable domain (rest looked up from reference TRBV28 and TRBJ2-3): DVKVTQSSRYLVKRTGEKVFLECVQDMDHENMFWYRQDPGLGLRLIYFSYDVKMKEKGDIPEGYSVSREKKERFSLILESASTNQTSMYLCASRLGTATDTQYFGPGTRLTVL.

The chain couples TRBV28 to TRBJ2-7; 14 bases agree with TRBD2. The CDR3 spans 16 residues. Trimming took 5 bases from V and 3 from J; bases not matched to a gene: 6. Germline V gene data show CDR1 as MDHEN and CDR2 as SYDVKM. CDR3 sequence (DNA): TGTGCCAGCAGTCGGGGACTAGCGGGAGCCATCTACGAGCAGTACTTC. Encoded protein: CASSRGLAGAIYEQYF.

The chain couples TRBV7-2 to TRBJ1-4; maybe TRBD1 (5 bases). Germline lookup yields CDR1 SGHTA and CDR2 FQGNSA. Trimming removed 4 bases at V and 7 bases at J, with 25 bases between. The CDR3 is made up of 18 amino acids. CDR3 sequence reads: CASSYLAGLQGIGEKLFF. The CDR3 DNA follows: TGTGCCAGCAGCTACTTAGCAGGCCTGCAGGGAATCGGTGAAAAACTGTTTTTT. Combining the CDR3 with reference TRBV7-2 and TRBJ1-4 gives the whole variable domain GAGVSQSPSNKVTEKGKDVELRCDPISGHTALYWYRQSLGQGLEFLIYFQGNSAPDKSGLPSDRFSAERTGGSVSTLTIQRTQQEDSAVYLCASSYLAGLQGIGEKLFFGSGTQLSVL.

This sequence joins TRBV7-8 and TRBJ2-3; maybe TRBD1 (6 bases). The CDR3 has 13 residues. Germline CDR1 is SGHVS and CDR2 is FQNEAQ. The ends were cut back, 6 bases at V and 13 bases at J, with 20 bases in the middle. The CDR3 DNA reads as TGTGCCAGCAGAGGTGTGGGGGCTCCTTTCAAGTATTTT. Protein sequence: CASRGVGAPFKYF.

The chain combines TRBV3-1 (or the pseudogene TRBV3-2) with TRBJ2-1; maybe TRBD1 (5 bases). Between the trimmed V and J ends, which lost 0 bases and 12 bases, there was a span of 12 bases. Germline CDR1 reads LGHDT; CDR2 reads YNNKEL (reference sequence). CDR3 length: 13 amino acids. This chain's CDR3 is CASSQDFREGQFF. CDR3 DNA sequence: TGTGCCAGCAGCCAAGATTTCAGGGAAGGGCAGTTCTTC.

The J gene is TRBJ2-1, the V gene TRBV27; TRBD1 might be the D (6 bases). The CDR3 consists of 14 residues. Germline lookup yields CDR1 MNHEY and CDR2 SMNVEV (reference sequence). The V end lost 5 bases, the J end lost 4 bases, and 12 bases lay between the germline ends. CDR3 DNA: TGTGCCAGCAGTGCGCGAACAGGGTACAATGAGCAGTTCTTC. Residues: CASSARTGYNEQFF.

The gene calls are TRBV9 and TRBJ2-1; tentative D call: TRBD1 (5 bases). There are 13 residues in the CDR3. The germline CDR1 and CDR2 sequences are SGDLS and YYNGEE. V was trimmed by 1 base and J by 9 bases, leaving 11 bases between them. In DNA, the CDR3 is TGTGCCAGCAGCGTACAGGGAACCCTTGAGCAGTTCTTC. As protein: CASSVQGTLEQFF.

V gene TRBV5-4 combines with J gene TRBJ1-1, with 9 bases identical to TRBD1. V shed 10 bases, J shed 3 bases, and the junction held 7 bases outside the gene matches. CDR3 length: 13 residues. Germline CDR1 reads SGHNT; CDR2 reads YYREEE (reference sequence). The CDR3: CADRDRADTEAFF. CDR3 DNA: TGTGCCGACCGGGACAGGGCTGACACTGAAGCTTTCTTT.

The chain recombines TRBV6-5 with TRBJ1-5, with TRBD1 as a possible D gene (5 bases). With 2 bases removed from V and 8 bases from J, the gap between germline ends came to 10 bases. The CDR3 has 13 amino acids. CDR1 MNHEY and CDR2 SVGAGI come from the germline V gene. CDR3 sequence: CASSYGGMEPQHF. The CDR3, as DNA: TGTGCCAGCAGTTACGGGGGGATGGAGCCCCAGCATTTT.

The gene calls are TRBV5-4 and TRBJ2-3, with D perhaps TRBD1 (5 bases). The germline V gene has CDR1 SGHNT and CDR2 YYREEE (reference sequence). CDR3 length: 15 amino acids. The V gene lost 1 base and the J gene lost 6 bases, with 15 bases spanning the gap. The CDR3 sequence: CASSLSSRGLDTQYF. CDR3 bases: TGTGCCAGCAGCTTGTCAAGTAGGGGATTGGATACGCAGTATTTT. The full variable domain, in which reference TRBV5-4 and TRBJ2-3 provide the parts outside the CDR3, is ETGVTQSPTHLIKTRGQQVTLRCSSQSGHNTVSWYQQALGQGPQFIFQYYREEENGRGNFPPRFSGLQFPNYSSELNVNALELDDSALYLCASSLSSRGLDTQYFGPGTRLTVL.

This sequence joins TRBV23-1 and TRBJ2-7; 12 positions match TRBD2. TRBV23-1 is an ORF, with its function uncertain. The CDR3 sequence is 17 residues long. Trimming removed 6 bases from V and 1 base from J; junction bases left unmatched: 10. This chain's CDR3 is CASSLLAGGLLSYEQYF. The CDR3, as DNA: TGCGCCAGCAGCCTACTAGCGGGAGGTCTCTTGTCCTACGAGCAGTACTTC.